One sample yielded the 14 T cell receptor beta chains listed below, sequenced in a study of blood T cell repertoires in COVID-19. The method was immunoSEQ multiplex PCR; TCRdb's version includes in-frame clones alone and lacks a portion of them. The sample carries fewer than 300,000 clones, about 80% recorded once. The sequenced sample was peripheral blood. The receptors derive from an elderly woman with acute or convalescent COVID-19.

The chain's CDR3 is CASSYPAGVGNTEAFF. CDR3 nucleotides: TGTGCCAGCAGTTACCCGGCAGGGGTAGGGAACACTGAAGCTTTCTTT. The chain couples TRBV6-2 or TRBV6-3 to TRBJ1-1, with D perhaps matching TRBD1 (6 bases). The CDR3 is 16 amino acids. Per germline, CDR1 MNHEY and CDR2 SVGEGT. V dropped 2 bases and J dropped 1 base, with 14 bases sitting between them.

The chain carries TRBV6-4 and TRBJ2-1; 9 nucleotides agree with TRBD1. Germline assignment: CDR1 MRHNA and CDR2 SNTAGT. This CDR3 contains 15 residues. With 5 bases clipped from V and 0 bases from J, the junction kept 2 bases outside the gene matches. CDR3 sequence reads: CASSWTGDSYNEQFF. The CDR3 bases are TGTGCCAGCAGTTGGACAGGGGACTCCTACAATGAGCAGTTCTTC.

The rearrangement links TRBV18 to TRBJ1-2; 7 nucleotides align to TRBD1. Unmatched junction bases numbered 5, after V lost 0 bases and J lost 1 base. CDR3 length equals 16 residues. Germline CDR1 is KGHSH and CDR2 is LQKENI. The CDR3 sequence: CASSPPTGAGNYGYTF. CDR3 sequence (DNA): TGTGCCAGCTCACCACCTACAGGGGCGGGTAACTATGGCTACACCTTC.

The rearrangement joins TRBV25-1 to TRBJ1-1; D perhaps matches TRBD1 (5 bases). Trimming removed 0 bases from V and 1 base from J, with 12 bases in between. The CDR3 totals 16 residues. The germline gives CDR1 MGHDK, CDR2 SYGVNS. In DNA form, the CDR3 reads TGTGCCAGCAGTGAATACCAGGGCCTTGGGAACACTGAAGCTTTCTTT. This sequence encodes CASSEYQGLGNTEAFF.

The chain links TRBV28 to TRBJ1-5, with TRBD1 matching over 7 bases. Germline V CDR1 and CDR2: MDHEN, SYDVKM. This CDR3 is built from 13 residues. V was pared by 10 bases and J by 2 bases, with 5 bases of the junction left unmatched. The CDR3 protein is CATGQARNQPQHF. CDR3 DNA: TGTGCCACCGGACAGGCCCGCAATCAGCCCCAGCATTTT.

V is TRBV7-9 and J is TRBJ1-1, with 7 bases that match TRBD1. V gave up 3 bases and J gave up 0 bases; unmatched junction bases: 1. The V gene's germline CDR1 is SEHNR and CDR2 FQNEAQ (reference sequence). The CDR3 runs 14 residues. CDR3 sequence (DNA): TGTGCCAGCAGCTTGGGACAGTTGAACACTGAAGCTTTCTTT. Its protein product is CASSLGQLNTEAFF.

This chain connects TRBV5-1 to TRBJ2-5, with a weak D call TRBD1 (5 bases). Trimming left V 0 bases short and J 7 bases short, with 16 bases between. Germline lookup yields CDR1 SGHRS and CDR2 YFSETQ. The CDR3 spans 15 residues. The CDR3 DNA is TGCGCCAGCAGCTTGGTCCCGAAAGGGGCCGGGACCCAGTACTTC. Translated: CASSLVPKGAGTQYF.

CDR3 sequence: CASSLTQGRVQPQHF. The CDR3 DNA is TGTGCCAGCAGCTTGACACAGGGAAGAGTCCAGCCCCAGCATTTT. The rearrangement uses TRBV5-5 and TRBJ1-5; D possibly corresponds to TRBD1 (6 bases). The CDR3 totals 15 residues. Germline CDR1 SGHKS, CDR2 YYEKEE (reference sequence). V gave up 1 base and J gave up 7 bases, with 15 bases separating them. Using reference TRBV5-5 and TRBJ1-5 for the parts outside the CDR3, the full variable domain is DAGVTQSPTHLIKTRGQQVTLRCSPISGHKSVSWYQQVLGQGPQFIFQYYEKEERGRGNFPDRFSARQFPNYSSELNVNALLLGDSALYLCASSLTQGRVQPQHFGDGTRLSIL.

The chain couples TRBV6-5 to TRBJ2-2; D unresolved. This CDR3 contains 14 residues. Germline V gives CDR1 MNHEY, CDR2 SVGAGI. Trimming cost V 2 bases and J 1 base, with 5 bases left between them. The CDR3, as DNA: TGTGCCAGCAGTTACGAGCAGAACACCGGGGAGCTGTTTTTT. Translation: CASSYEQNTGELFF.

CDR3 protein: CASSHSGSSDQPQHF. CDR3 in DNA: TGTGCCAGCAGCCATTCCGGGTCCTCCGATCAGCCCCAGCATTTT. The rearrangement uses TRBV4-2 and TRBJ1-5; D is uncertain. V lost 3 bases, J lost 5 bases, and 14 bases lay in between. CDR1 is LGHNA, CDR2 YNFKEQ, per germline. The CDR3 has 15 residues.

The chain joins TRBV28 to TRBJ1-2, with D possibly being TRBD1 (5 bases). V was trimmed by 4 bases and J by 5 bases, leaving 14 bases between them. The CDR3 extends over 14 amino acids. CDR1 is MDHEN and CDR2 is SYDVKM in the germline V gene. The DNA of the CDR3 is TGTGCCAGCAGTTCATTGGGGGGAGGGTATGGCTACACCTTC. Protein sequence: CASSSLGGGYGYTF.

The rearrangement links TRBV6-5 to TRBJ1-1, with 8 bases that match TRBD1. V was pared by 2 bases and J by 4 bases, with 3 bases of the junction left unmatched. Germline values: CDR1 MNHEY, CDR2 SVGAGI. The CDR3 contains 14 residues. The chain's CDR3 is CASSYRQGTTEAFF. The CDR3 DNA follows: TGTGCCAGCAGTTACAGACAGGGGACCACTGAAGCTTTCTTT.

This rearrangement joins TRBV6-5 to TRBJ1-2, with TRBD1 matching over 11 bases. Per germline, CDR1 MNHEY and CDR2 SVGAGI. This CDR3 has 14 residues. J gave up 5 bases and V 10 bases, and 9 bases lay outside the gene matches. The CDR3 DNA sequence: TGTGCCACCGACCCGGACAGGGGGCTGTATGGCTACACCTTC. It is translated as CATDPDRGLYGYTF.

J is TRBJ2-7 and V is TRBV13, with TRBD2 matching 7 bases. The CDR3 consists of 14 residues. The J segment lost 3 bases and the V segment lost 1 base, leaving 3 bases of the junction unmatched. Germline values: CDR1 PRHDT, CDR2 FYEKMQ (reference sequence). The CDR3 sequence: CASSLAPSGYEQYF. The CDR3 nucleotides read TGTGCCAGCAGCTTAGCTCCTAGCGGCTACGAGCAGTACTTC. Using reference TRBV13 and TRBJ2-7 for the parts outside the CDR3, the full variable domain is AAGVIQSPRHLIKEKRETATLKCYPIPRHDTVYWYQQGPGQDPQFLISFYEKMQSDKGSIPDRFSAQQFSDYHSELNMSSLELGDSALYFCASSLAPSGYEQYFGPGTRLTVT.